This TCR beta chain was recorded in a study of shared clonotypes between healthy human individuals. On the study more broadly: CD4 naive and CD4 memory each took three plates per donor, while CD8 naive took two and CD8 memory one.

Germline trimming cut 2 bases from V and 3 bases from J; bases unmatched to any gene: 8. CDR1 is SEHNR and CDR2 is FQNEAQ in the germline V gene (reference sequence). CDR3 length: 16 residues. Donors, healthy HIV-negative adults, lacked recent acute infections or vaccinations. Generated by immunoSEQ multiplex PCR, the TCRdb table keeps only in-frame clones and is missing some. The sample has hundreds of thousands of clones, roughly 95% seen once; the top ten hold about 0.064%. The chain links TRBV7-9 to TRBJ2-5; 8 bases agree with TRBD2. The receptor's source is a woman in her twenties or thirties in good health. Material for sequencing was naive CD4+ T cells sorted from blood. Indicated subset: CD45RA+ positively selected. CDR3 region: CASSLRARAGEETQYF. CDR3 bases: TGTGCCAGCAGCTTACGGGCTAGAGCGGGAGAAGAGACCCAGTACTTC.